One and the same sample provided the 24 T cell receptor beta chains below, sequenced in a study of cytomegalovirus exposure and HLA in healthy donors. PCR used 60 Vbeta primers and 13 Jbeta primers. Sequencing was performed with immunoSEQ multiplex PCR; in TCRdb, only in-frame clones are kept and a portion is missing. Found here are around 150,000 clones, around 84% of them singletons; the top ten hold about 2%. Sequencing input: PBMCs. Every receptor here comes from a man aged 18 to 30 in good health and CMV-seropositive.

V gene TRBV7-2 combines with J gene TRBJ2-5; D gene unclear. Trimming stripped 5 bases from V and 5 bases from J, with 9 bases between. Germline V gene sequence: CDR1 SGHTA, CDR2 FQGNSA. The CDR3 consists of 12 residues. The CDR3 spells CASSPHGETQYF. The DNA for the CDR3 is TGTGCCAGCAGCCCGCATGGCGAGACCCAGTACTTC.

CDR3 residues: CASSLGLAGNEQFF. The CDR3 DNA is TGTGCCAGCAGCCTAGGACTAGCGGGCAATGAGCAGTTCTTC. The rearrangement links TRBV7-3 to TRBJ2-1; TRBD2 aligns across 11 bases. V shed 5 bases and J 6 bases; nucleotides not matched to a gene: 3. Germline V lookup: CDR1 SGHTA, CDR2 FQGTGA. CDR3 length: 14 residues.

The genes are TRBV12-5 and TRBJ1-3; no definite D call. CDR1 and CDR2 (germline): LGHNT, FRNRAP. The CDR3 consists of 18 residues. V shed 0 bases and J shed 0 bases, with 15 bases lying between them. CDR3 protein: CASGLVFAGLVSGNTIYF. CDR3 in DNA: TGTGCTAGTGGTTTGGTATTCGCGGGGTTAGTCTCTGGAAACACCATATATTTT. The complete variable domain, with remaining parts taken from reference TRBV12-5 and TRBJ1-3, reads DARVTQTPRHKVTEMGQEVTMRCQPILGHNTVFWYRQTMMQGLELLAYFRNRAPLDDSGMPKDRFSAEMPDATLATLKIQPSEPRDSAVYFCASGLVFAGLVSGNTIYFGEGSWLTVV.

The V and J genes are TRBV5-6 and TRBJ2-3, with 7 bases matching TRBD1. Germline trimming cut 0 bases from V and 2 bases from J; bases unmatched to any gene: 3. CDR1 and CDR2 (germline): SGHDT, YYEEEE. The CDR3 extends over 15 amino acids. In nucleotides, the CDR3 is TGTGCCAGCAGCTTGGGGACAGGAGACACAGATACGCAGTATTTT. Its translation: CASSLGTGDTDTQYF.

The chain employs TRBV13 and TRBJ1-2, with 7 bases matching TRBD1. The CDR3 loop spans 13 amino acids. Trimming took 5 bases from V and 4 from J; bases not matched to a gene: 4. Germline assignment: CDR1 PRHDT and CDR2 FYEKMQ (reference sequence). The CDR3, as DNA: TGTGCCAGCAGCACCGACAGGGCCTATGGCTACACCTTC. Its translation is CASSTDRAYGYTF.

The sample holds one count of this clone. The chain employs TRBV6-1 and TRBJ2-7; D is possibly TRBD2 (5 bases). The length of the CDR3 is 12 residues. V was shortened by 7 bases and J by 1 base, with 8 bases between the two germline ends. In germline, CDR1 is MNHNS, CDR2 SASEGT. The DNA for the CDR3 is TGTGCCAGCAACGGGGATTCCTACGAGCAGTACTTC. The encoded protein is CASNGDSYEQYF.

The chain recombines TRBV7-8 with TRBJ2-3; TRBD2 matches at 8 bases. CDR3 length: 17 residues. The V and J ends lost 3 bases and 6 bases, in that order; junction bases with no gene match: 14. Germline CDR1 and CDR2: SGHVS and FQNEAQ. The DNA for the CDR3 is TGTGCCAGCAGCTTTTACCTCGGGGCGGGGGGTCTGGATACGCAGTATTTT. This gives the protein CASSFYLGAGGLDTQYF.

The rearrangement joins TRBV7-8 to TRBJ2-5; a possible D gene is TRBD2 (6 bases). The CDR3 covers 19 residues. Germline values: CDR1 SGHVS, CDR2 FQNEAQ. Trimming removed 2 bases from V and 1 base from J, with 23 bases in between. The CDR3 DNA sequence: TGTGCCAGCAGCTTAAACGTAGGGTACGGGTGGCGGGGCCAAGAGACCCAGTACTTC. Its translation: CASSLNVGYGWRGQETQYF.

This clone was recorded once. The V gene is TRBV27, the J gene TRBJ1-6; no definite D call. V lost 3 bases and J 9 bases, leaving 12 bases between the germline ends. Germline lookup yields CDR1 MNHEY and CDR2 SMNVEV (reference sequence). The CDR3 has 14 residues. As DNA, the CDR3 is TGTGCCAGCAGTTTCGAGGCCATGCGTTCACCCCTCCACTTT. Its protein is CASSFEAMRSPLHF.

As DNA, the CDR3 is TGTGCCAGCAGCCCGGGATTATTGGGCGAGCAGTACTTC. It encodes CASSPGLLGEQYF. This chain joins TRBV6-1 and TRBJ2-7; a weak D match, TRBD2 (5 bases). V lost 6 bases, J lost 6 bases, and 15 bases lay in between. The germline V gene has CDR1 MNHNS and CDR2 SASEGT. The length of the CDR3 is 13 residues.

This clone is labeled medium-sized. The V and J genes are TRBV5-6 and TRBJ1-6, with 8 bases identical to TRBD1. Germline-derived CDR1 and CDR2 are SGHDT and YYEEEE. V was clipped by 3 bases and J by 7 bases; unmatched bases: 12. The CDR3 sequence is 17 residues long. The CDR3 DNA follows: TGTGCCAGCAGCTCCGTGGACGAGGACAGGGAAAATTCACCCCTCCACTTT. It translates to CASSSVDEDRENSPLHF.

The CDR3 DNA is TGTGCCAGCAGCTGGACATGGGTTAATGAAAAACTGTTTTTT. It codes for CASSWTWVNEKLFF. This chain uses TRBV5-5 with TRBJ1-4; tentative D call: TRBD1 (5 bases). The germline gives CDR1 SGHKS, CDR2 YYEKEE (reference sequence). Deletions cut 3 bases from V and 4 bases from J, with 10 bases between. This CDR3 contains 14 residues.

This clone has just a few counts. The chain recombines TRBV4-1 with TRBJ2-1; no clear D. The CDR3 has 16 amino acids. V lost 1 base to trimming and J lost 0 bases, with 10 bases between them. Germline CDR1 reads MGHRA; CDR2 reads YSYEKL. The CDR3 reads CASSQGAQSSYNEQFF. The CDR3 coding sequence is TGCGCCAGCAGCCAAGGGGCGCAGAGCTCCTACAATGAGCAGTTCTTC.

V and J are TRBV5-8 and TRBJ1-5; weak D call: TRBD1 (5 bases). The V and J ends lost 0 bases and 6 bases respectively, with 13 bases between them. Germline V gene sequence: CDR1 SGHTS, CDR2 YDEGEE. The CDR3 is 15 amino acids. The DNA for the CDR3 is TGTGCCAGCAGCTTGGGACAGAAGGTCGGTCAGCCCCAGCATTTT. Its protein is CASSLGQKVGQPQHF.

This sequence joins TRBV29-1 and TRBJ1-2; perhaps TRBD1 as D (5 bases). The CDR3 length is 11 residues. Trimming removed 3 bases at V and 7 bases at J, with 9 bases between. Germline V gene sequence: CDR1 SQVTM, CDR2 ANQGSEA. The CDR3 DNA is TGCAGCGTTGAGCAGGGCAGTGGCTACACCTTC. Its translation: CSVEQGSGYTF.

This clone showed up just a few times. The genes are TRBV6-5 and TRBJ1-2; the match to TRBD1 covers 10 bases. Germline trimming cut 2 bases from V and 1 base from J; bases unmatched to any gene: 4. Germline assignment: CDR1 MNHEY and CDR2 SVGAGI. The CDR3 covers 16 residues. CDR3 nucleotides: TGTGCCAGCAGTTACGCCAGGACAGGGGGTAACTATGGCTACACCTTC. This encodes CASSYARTGGNYGYTF.

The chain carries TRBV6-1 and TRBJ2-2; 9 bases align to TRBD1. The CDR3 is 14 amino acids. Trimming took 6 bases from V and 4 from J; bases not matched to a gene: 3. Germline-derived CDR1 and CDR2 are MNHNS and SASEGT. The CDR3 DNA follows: TGTGCCAGCAGAGGGACAGGGATCACCGGGGAGCTGTTTTTT. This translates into CASRGTGITGELFF.

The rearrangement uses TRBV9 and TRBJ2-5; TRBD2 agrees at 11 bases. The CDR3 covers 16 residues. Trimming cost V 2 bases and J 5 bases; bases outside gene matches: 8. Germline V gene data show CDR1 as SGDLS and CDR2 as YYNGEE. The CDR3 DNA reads TGTGCCAGCAGCGTGGAAGGGGTAGCGGGGGGGGAGACCCAGTACTTC. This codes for CASSVEGVAGGETQYF. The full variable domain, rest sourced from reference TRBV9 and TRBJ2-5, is DSGVTQTPKHLITATGQRVTLRCSPRSGDLSVYWYQQSLDQGLQFLIQYYNGEERAKGNILERFSAQQFPDLHSELNLSSLELGDSALYFCASSVEGVAGGETQYFGPGTRLLVL.

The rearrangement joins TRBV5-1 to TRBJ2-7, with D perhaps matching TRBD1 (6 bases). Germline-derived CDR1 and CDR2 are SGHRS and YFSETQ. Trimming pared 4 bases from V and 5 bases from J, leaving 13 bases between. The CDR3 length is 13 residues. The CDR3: CASSMQGNNEQYF. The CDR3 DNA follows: TGCGCCAGCAGCATGCAGGGGAACAACGAGCAGTACTTC.

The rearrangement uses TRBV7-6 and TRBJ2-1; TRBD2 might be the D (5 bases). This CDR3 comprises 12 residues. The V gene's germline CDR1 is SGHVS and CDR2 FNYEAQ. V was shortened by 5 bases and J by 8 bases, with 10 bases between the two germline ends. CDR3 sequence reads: CASSLNSDEQFF. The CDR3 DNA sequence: TGTGCCAGCAGCCTAAATAGCGATGAGCAGTTCTTC.

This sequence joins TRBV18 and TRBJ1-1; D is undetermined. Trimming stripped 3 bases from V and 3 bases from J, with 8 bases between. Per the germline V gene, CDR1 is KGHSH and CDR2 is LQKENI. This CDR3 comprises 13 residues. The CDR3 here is CASSPLLDTEAFF. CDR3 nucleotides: TGTGCCAGCTCACCCCTTTTAGACACTGAAGCTTTCTTT.

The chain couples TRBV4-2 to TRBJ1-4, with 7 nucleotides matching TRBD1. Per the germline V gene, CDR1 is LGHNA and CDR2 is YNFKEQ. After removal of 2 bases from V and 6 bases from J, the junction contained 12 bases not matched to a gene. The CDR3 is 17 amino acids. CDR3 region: CASSQLTRDSTHEKLFF. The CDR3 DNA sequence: TGTGCCAGCAGCCAACTAACAAGGGACAGCACGCATGAAAAACTGTTTTTT.

As DNA, the CDR3 is TGTGCCAGCAGCTTAACCGGCTATGGCTACACCTTC. Translating gives CASSLTGYGYTF. This chain connects TRBV7-3 to TRBJ1-2; D is undetermined. Germline V gives CDR1 SGHTA, CDR2 FQGTGA. The CDR3 covers 12 residues. V lost 0 bases and J lost 4, with 3 bases in between. The full variable domain, completed using reference TRBV7-3 and TRBJ1-2, is GAGVSQTPSNKVTEKGKYVELRCDPISGHTALYWYRQSLGQGPEFLIYFQGTGAADDSGLPNDRFFAVRPEGSVSTLKIQRTERGDSAVYLCASSLTGYGYTFGSGTRLTVV.

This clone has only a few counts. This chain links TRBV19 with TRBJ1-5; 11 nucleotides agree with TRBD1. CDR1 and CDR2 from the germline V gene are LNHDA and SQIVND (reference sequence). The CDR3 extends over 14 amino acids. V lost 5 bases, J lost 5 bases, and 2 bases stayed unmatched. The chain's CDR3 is CASSAGQGDQPQHF. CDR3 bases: TGTGCCAGTAGTGCGGGACAGGGGGATCAGCCCCAGCATTTT.